This entry features one T cell receptor beta chain sequence. The antigen remains unidentified. Investigators took ten milliliters of peripheral blood from every donor. Next came a second PCR, run for about 7 to 12 cycles, which used a sample-barcoded 5' primer along with a J-beta primer mix. Each CDR3 protein is one row after TCRdb ran MiXCR on the 5' RACE reads. The sample has over 700,000 distinct CDR3 sequences, 25% seen once; the top ten hold 9.4%. Germline CDR1 and CDR2: MNHNS and SASEGT. CDR3 length: 15 residues. J was trimmed by 5 bases and V by 4 bases; bases with no gene match: 10. These data originate in a study of blood T cells in healthy people across ages. Overall study results and limits: Age showed a roughly linear inverse relationship with TCR beta diversity per million T cells.

This same sample was also part of a study on T cells of mothers and their children. Turning to that study: Reads obtained per mother exceeded 8.5 million TCR beta CDR3 reads, with 3 million to 3.5 million obtained per child.

The sample comprised blood. The chain joins TRBV6-1 to TRBJ1-2; 7 bases are a match to TRBD1. The TCR sequence derives from a boy younger than 18 in good health. The CDR3 bases are TGTGCCAGCAGTGGACAGAGACAGGGAGGTTATGGCTACACCTTC. Translating gives CASSGQRQGGYGYTF.